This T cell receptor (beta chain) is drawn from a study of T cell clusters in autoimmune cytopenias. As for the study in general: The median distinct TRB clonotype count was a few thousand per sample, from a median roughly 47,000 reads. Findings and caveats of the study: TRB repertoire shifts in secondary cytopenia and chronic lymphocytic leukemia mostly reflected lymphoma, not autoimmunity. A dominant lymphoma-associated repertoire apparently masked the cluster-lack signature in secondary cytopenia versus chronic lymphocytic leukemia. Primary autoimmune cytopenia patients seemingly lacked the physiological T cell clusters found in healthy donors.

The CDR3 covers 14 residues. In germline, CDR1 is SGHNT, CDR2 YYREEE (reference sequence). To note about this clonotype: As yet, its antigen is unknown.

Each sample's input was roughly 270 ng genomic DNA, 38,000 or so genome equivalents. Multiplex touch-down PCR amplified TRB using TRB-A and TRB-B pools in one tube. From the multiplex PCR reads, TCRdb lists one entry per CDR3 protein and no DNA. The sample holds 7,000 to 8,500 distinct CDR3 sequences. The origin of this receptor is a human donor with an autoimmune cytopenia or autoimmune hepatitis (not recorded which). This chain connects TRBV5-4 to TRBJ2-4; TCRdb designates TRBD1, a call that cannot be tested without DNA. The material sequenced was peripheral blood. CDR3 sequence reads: CASSPTPEKNIQYF. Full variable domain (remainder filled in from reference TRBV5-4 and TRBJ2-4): ETGVTQSPTHLIKTRGQQVTLRCSSQSGHNTVSWYQQALGQGPQFIFQYYREEENGRGNFPPRFSGLQFPNYSSELNVNALELDDSALYLCASSPTPEKNIQYFGAGTRLSVL.